One sample yielded the 24 T cell receptor beta chains listed below, sequenced in a study of regulatory T cells in long-lasting Graves disease. TCR beta libraries were built with iRepertoire HTBI primers and Arm-PCR of CDR3 regions. TCRdb reprocessed the multiplex PCR reads via MiXCR and lists one record per CDR3 protein. The sample contains 600,000 to 850,000 distinct CDR3 sequences, approximately 31% of which appear only once. Time point: persistent/refractory GD, antithyroid drugs over 5 years with positive TRAb. Extracted RNA from PBMCs served as the source of the TCR library. The sequences come from peripheral blood mononuclear cells (PBMCs), collected when the disease was refractory, from a patient treated with antithyroid drugs. The receptors come from a female donor with Graves disease.

This clonotype was recorded a few times. The rearrangement uses TRBV28 and TRBJ2-7, with a tentative D call TRBD1 (5 bases). CDR3 length: 14 residues. The V end was cut by 6 bases, the J end by 6 bases, with 18 bases between. Germline-derived CDR1 and CDR2 are MDHEN and SYDVKM. The CDR3 is CASSPQGTPGEQYF. The CDR3 DNA is TGTGCCAGCAGCCCTCAGGGCACCCCGGGCGAGCAGTACTTC.

This clonotype was counted a few times. The chain combines TRBV19 with TRBJ1-4, with TRBD1 as a possible D gene (6 bases). Trimming removed 8 bases from V and 8 bases from J, with 18 bases in between. CDR1 is LNHDA and CDR2 is SQIVND in the germline V gene (reference sequence). The CDR3 contains 14 residues. The CDR3 region has the DNA TGTGCCAGTCGAACCGGGACATCGAAGGAAAAACTGTTTTTT. Its translation: CASRTGTSKEKLFF.

This clonotype was seen a handful of times. V and J are TRBV20-1 and TRBJ1-6; 7 nucleotides match TRBD1. CDR3 length: 14 amino acids. V shed 3 bases, J shed 6 bases, and the junction held 5 bases outside the gene matches. CDR1 is DFQATT and CDR2 is SNEGSKA in the germline V gene (reference sequence). Written as DNA, the CDR3 is TGCAGTGCTAGGACCGACAGGGCTAATTCACCCCTCCACTTT. This encodes CSARTDRANSPLHF.

The V and J genes are TRBV2 and TRBJ2-7, with D unclear. Trimming removed 1 base from V and 3 bases from J, with 10 bases in between. CDR1 is SNHLY and CDR2 is FYNNEI in the germline V gene. The CDR3 totals 14 residues. CDR3 sequence (DNA): TGTGCCAGCAGTGAAGAGGGCGGTTACTACGAGCAGTACTTC. Amino acids: CASSEEGGYYEQYF. The full variable domain, rest sourced from reference TRBV2 and TRBJ2-7, is EPEVTQTPSHQVTQMGQEVILRCVPISNHLYFYWYRQILGQKVEFLVSFYNNEISEKSEIFDDQFSVERPDGSNFTLKIRSTKLEDSAMYFCASSEEGGYYEQYFGPGTRLTVT.

A few counts support this clonotype. The chain uses TRBV11-2 and TRBJ2-5; D might be TRBD2 (5 bases). Trimming removed 6 bases at V and 5 bases at J, with 10 bases between. This CDR3 has 12 residues. CDR1 SGHAT and CDR2 FQNNGV come from the germline V gene. CDR3 sequence (DNA): TGTGCCAGCAGGTTAATAGCGGAGACCCAGTACTTC. It yields the protein CASRLIAETQYF.

This clonotype was detected a few times. The genes are TRBV5-1 and TRBJ2-6, with TRBD2 as a possible D gene (6 bases). In germline, CDR1 is SGHRS, CDR2 YFSETQ. This CDR3 is 18 amino acids long. Trimming took 1 base from V and 3 from J, leaving 17 bases between them. In DNA, the CDR3 is TGCGCCAGCAGCTTGATACGCGGGAACGCTCTTGGGGCCAACGTCCTGACTTTC. This translates into CASSLIRGNALGANVLTF.

The sample holds a few counts of this clonotype. V is TRBV30 and J is TRBJ2-7, with TRBD2 matching over 8 bases. The ends lost 5 bases at V and 4 bases at J; junction bases unmatched: 10. Per the germline V gene, CDR1 is GTSNPN and CDR2 is SVGIG (reference sequence). The CDR3 length is 14 residues. CDR3 in amino acids: CAWAITSGPYEQYF. CDR3 coding DNA: TGTGCCTGGGCCATAACTAGCGGACCATACGAGCAGTACTTC.

This clonotype was seen more than once but under ten times. This sequence joins TRBV6-1 and TRBJ1-2; 9 bases match TRBD1. This CDR3 spans 13 amino acids. Losses at the gene ends were 7 bases for V and 6 bases for J; bases not matched to a gene: 6. The germline CDR1 and CDR2 sequences are MNHNS and SASEGT. The CDR3 nucleotides are TGTGCCAGCAAGTCCCGGGACAGGGATGGCTACACCTTC. Protein: CASKSRDRDGYTF.

The rearrangement links TRBV28 to TRBJ1-2, with D possibly matching TRBD1 (5 bases). The V and J ends lost 11 bases and 5 bases respectively, with 15 bases between them. The CDR3 extends over 12 amino acids. From germline, CDR1 is MDHEN and CDR2 SYDVKM. The CDR3 loop is CAPWDRNYGYTF. The CDR3, as DNA: TGTGCCCCGTGGGACCGCAATTATGGCTACACCTTC.

The chain is built from TRBV6-2 or TRBV6-3 and TRBJ1-2; D is uncertain. The CDR3 totals 14 residues. Germline V lookup: CDR1 MNHEY, CDR2 SVGEGT. V was pared by 4 bases and J by 2 bases, with 11 bases between. CDR3 coding DNA: TGTGCCAGCAGTTCCTTCGACACCAACTATGGCTACACCTTC. Translation: CASSSFDTNYGYTF.

This chain links TRBV15 with TRBJ1-1, with D perhaps TRBD1 (6 bases). This CDR3 has 17 amino acids. The germline V gene encodes CDR1 LNHNV and CDR2 YYDKDF (reference sequence). The V and J ends lost 1 base and 5 bases respectively, with 20 bases between them. CDR3 in amino acids: CATSRGKGSARGTEAFF. In DNA form, the CDR3 reads TGTGCCACCAGCAGAGGTAAAGGATCAGCCAGGGGTACTGAAGCTTTCTTT.

This chain links TRBV6-1 with TRBJ1-1; TRBD1 aligns across 11 bases. This CDR3 has 12 residues. Germline V lookup: CDR1 MNHNS, CDR2 SASEGT. With 5 bases clipped from V and 13 bases from J, the junction kept 6 bases outside the gene matches. CDR3 DNA sequence: TGTGCCAGCAGTCCAGGACAGGGGGCTGATTTCTTT. Its translation is CASSPGQGADFF.

V gene TRBV7-9 combines with J gene TRBJ1-5; D remains ambiguous. Between the trimmed V and J ends, which lost 4 bases and 9 bases, there was a span of 7 bases. Per the germline V gene, CDR1 is SEHNR and CDR2 is FQNEAQ (reference sequence). This CDR3 is 11 amino acids long. CDR3 nucleotides: TGTGCCAGCAGCTCCGCGGGGCCCCAGCATTTT. This encodes CASSSAGPQHF.

In its sample, this clonotype was seen many times. The rearrangement links TRBV12-3 or TRBV12-4 to TRBJ2-7; D gene unclear. V was cut by 1 base and J by 2 bases, with 9 bases left in between. The CDR3 contains 14 residues. CDR3 region: CASSLVGPTYEQYF. CDR3 in DNA: TGTGCCAGCAGTTTAGTGGGCCCGACCTACGAGCAGTACTTC.

This chain links TRBV19 with TRBJ1-2; TRBD1 matches at 8 bases. This CDR3 spans 17 amino acids. CDR1 is LNHDA, CDR2 SQIVND, per germline (reference sequence). J lost 4 bases, V lost 0 bases, and 10 bases had no gene match. CDR3 in amino acids: CASSIDGRTGSGYGYTF. CDR3 DNA: TGTGCCAGTAGTATAGATGGGAGGACAGGGTCGGGCTATGGCTACACCTTC.

This chain connects TRBV27 to TRBJ2-1, with 7 bases identical to TRBD2. In germline, CDR1 is MNHEY, CDR2 SMNVEV (reference sequence). This CDR3 is 19 amino acids long. V trimming: 6 bases; J trimming: 0 bases; junction bases outside the gene matches: 17. CDR3 sequence: CASSHLMPEGGSSYNEQFF. In DNA form, the CDR3 reads TGTGCCAGCAGCCACCTAATGCCCGAGGGCGGGAGCTCCTACAATGAGCAGTTCTTC.

This clonotype was seen many times. This chain links TRBV28 with TRBJ1-1; perhaps TRBD1 as D (6 bases). This CDR3 spans 14 amino acids. Germline values: CDR1 MDHEN, CDR2 SYDVKM. V was pared by 5 bases and J by 2 bases, with 12 bases between. The CDR3 region is CASSIQGFNTEAFF. Written as DNA, the CDR3 is TGTGCCAGCAGTATCCAGGGGTTCAACACTGAAGCTTTCTTT.

This clonotype has a handful of counts. The genes are TRBV29-1 and TRBJ1-2; D uncertain. Trimming removed 4 bases at V and 2 bases at J, with 8 bases between. The germline gives CDR1 SQVTM, CDR2 ANQGSEA. This CDR3 spans 12 amino acids. CDR3 amino acids: CSVGAVNYGYTF. The CDR3, as DNA: TGCAGCGTTGGGGCAGTCAACTATGGCTACACCTTC.

This clonotype came up once. The chain couples TRBV10-3 to TRBJ2-6; 10 bases are shared with TRBD1. J lost 1 base, V lost 6 bases, and 9 bases had no gene match. CDR3 size: 18 residues. Germline lookup yields CDR1 ENHRY and CDR2 SYGVKD. For the CDR3, the DNA is TGTGCCATCAGGGGGTCCGGGACAGGGGTGTCTGGGGCCAACGTCCTGACTTTC. It yields the protein CAIRGSGTGVSGANVLTF.

The CDR3 loop is CASSVYSGRGGPGELFF. CDR3 bases: TGTGCCAGCAGCGTTTATAGCGGGAGAGGTGGTCCCGGGGAGCTGTTTTTT. V usage is TRBV9 and J usage is TRBJ2-2, with 9 nucleotides matching TRBD2. Germline V gene lookup returns CDR1 SGDLS and CDR2 YYNGEE. CDR3 length: 17 residues. V was pared by 2 bases and J by 6 bases, with 11 bases of the junction left unmatched.

This clonotype was detected only a few times. The rearrangement uses TRBV29-1 and TRBJ1-2; a weak D match, TRBD1 (6 bases). V was cut by 0 bases and J by 7 bases, with 15 bases left in between. Germline V CDR1 and CDR2: SQVTM, ANQGSEA. The length of the CDR3 is 14 residues. The chain's CDR3 is CSVEEPGVPLGYTF. CDR3 DNA sequence: TGCAGCGTTGAAGAGCCAGGGGTACCCCTTGGCTACACCTTC.

On this clonotype: An end of the junction does not agree with germline; a read error may underlie this. V and J are TRBV18 and TRBJ1-2; a possible D gene is TRBD1 (5 bases). Germline lookup yields CDR1 KGHSH and CDR2 LQKENI. This CDR3 is 16 amino acids long. CDR3 nucleotides: TGTGCCAGCTCACCCTTCGGAGCAGGGTCTAACTCTGGCTACACCTTC. This sequence encodes CASSPFGAGSNSGYTF. The whole variable domain, remainder taken from reference TRBV18 and TRBJ1-2, is NAGVMQNPRHLVRRRGQEARLRCSPMKGHSHVYWYRQLPEEGLKFMVYLQKENIIDESGMPKERFSAEFPKEGPSILRIQQVVRGDSAAYFCASSPFGAGSNSGYTFGSGTRLTVV.

This clonotype was seen only a few times. The CDR3 DNA reads TGTGCCAGCAGCCAATATCAGGTGAACACTGAAGCTTTCTTT. It yields the protein CASSQYQVNTEAFF. This sequence joins TRBV14 and TRBJ1-1; D unclear. The V and J ends lost 2 bases and 0 bases respectively, with 7 bases between them. The CDR3 length is 14 residues. Germline V CDR1 and CDR2: SGHDN, FVKESK.

This clonotype was counted only a few times. The V gene is TRBV5-6, the J gene TRBJ1-5; 7 bases match TRBD1. The CDR3 is made up of 15 amino acids. Unmatched junction bases numbered 6, after V lost 2 bases and J lost 4 bases. In germline, CDR1 is SGHDT, CDR2 YYEEEE. As DNA, the CDR3 is TGTGCCAGCAGCTTCCGGGGGACAGTGAATCAGCCCCAGCATTTT. Its translation is CASSFRGTVNQPQHF.